These 23 T cell receptor beta chains were all obtained from the same sample, sequenced in a study of blood T cell repertoires in COVID-19. The assay was immunoSEQ multiplex PCR, and TCRdb's table has in-frame clones only and misses some. This sample has under 15,000 clones; 84% occur once, and the top ten carry roughly 32%. The sequenced sample consisted of peripheral blood. Receptor source: a man aged 50 or older with active COVID-19.

The chain recombines TRBV7-9 with TRBJ2-1; D is undetermined. The V end lost 0 bases, the J end lost 0 bases, and 3 bases lay between the germline ends. This CDR3 comprises 14 residues. Germline V gives CDR1 SEHNR, CDR2 FQNEAQ (reference sequence). CDR3 nucleotides: TGTGCCAGCAGCTTAGCCAGCTCCTACAATGAGCAGTTCTTC. Translating gives CASSLASSYNEQFF.

CDR3 protein: CASTALTGEQYF. CDR3 nucleotides: TGTGCCAGCACTGCGCTCACGGGCGAGCAGTACTTC. The rearrangement uses TRBV27 and TRBJ2-7; D is unresolved. CDR3 length: 12 residues. Germline values: CDR1 MNHEY, CDR2 SMNVEV (reference sequence). V was pared by 7 bases and J by 6 bases, with 13 bases between.

This clone showed up just once. J is TRBJ2-2 and V is TRBV5-4; tentative D call: TRBD2 (6 bases). The CDR3 spans 16 residues. Germline V gives CDR1 SGHNT, CDR2 YYREEE (reference sequence). Trimming pared 4 bases from V and 4 bases from J, leaving 17 bases between. In DNA form, the CDR3 reads TGTGCCAGCAGCGTCGGGGAGGCCCCTACCACCGGGGAGCTGTTTTTT. Translating gives CASSVGEAPTTGELFF.

The chain has TRBV24-1 and TRBJ2-5, with 8 bases fitting TRBD1. Germline values: CDR1 KGHDR, CDR2 SFDVKD. The CDR3 sequence is 14 residues long. The V segment lost 6 bases and the J segment 0 bases; nucleotides outside the gene matches: 2. CDR3 protein: CATSSGQDQETQYF. The DNA of the CDR3 is TGTGCCACCAGTTCGGGACAGGACCAAGAGACCCAGTACTTC.

This sequence joins TRBV27 and TRBJ2-2; 11 positions agree with TRBD2. The CDR3 consists of 18 residues. Germline CDR1 is MNHEY and CDR2 is SMNVEV (reference sequence). The V segment lost 5 bases and the J segment 7 bases; nucleotides outside the gene matches: 15. The CDR3 sequence is CASSPTARLAGYGGELFF. CDR3 bases: TGTGCCAGCAGTCCCACCGCGCGACTAGCGGGATATGGCGGGGAGCTGTTTTTT.

The chain combines TRBV6-1 with TRBJ2-2; 7 bases fit TRBD2. CDR3 length equals 18 residues. V was clipped by 1 base and J by 5 bases; unmatched bases: 13. Looked up from germline, CDR1 is MNHNS and CDR2 is SASEGT. The CDR3 nucleotides are TGTGCCAGCAGTGAAGATTGGGAAGCTAGCGGAATTACCGGGGAGCTGTTTTTT. Its translation is CASSEDWEASGITGELFF.

The V and J genes are TRBV3-1 (or the pseudogene TRBV3-2) and TRBJ2-5; the match to TRBD2 covers 14 bases. This CDR3 has 17 amino acids. The trim removed 1 base at V and 3 bases at J, leaving 4 bases unmatched. Germline V gene data show CDR1 as LGHDT and CDR2 as YNNKEL (reference sequence). The chain's CDR3 is CASSQGGLAGVEETQYF. The CDR3, as DNA: TGTGCCAGCAGCCAAGGGGGACTAGCGGGAGTTGAAGAGACCCAGTACTTC.

The rearrangement links TRBV11-1 to TRBJ2-7; TRBD1 aligns across 8 bases. This CDR3 contains 14 residues. J lost 3 bases, V lost 3 bases, and 4 bases had no gene match. CDR1 is SGHAT, CDR2 FQDESV, per germline (reference sequence). CDR3 loop: CASSLGTGYYEQYF. The CDR3 bases are TGTGCCAGCAGCTTGGGGACAGGCTACTACGAGCAGTACTTC.

The CDR3 DNA is TGCGCCAGCAGCCAAGGCGCGGTCCCTACCCACGAGCAGTACTTC. It yields the protein CASSQGAVPTHEQYF. The chain couples TRBV4-1 to TRBJ2-7; no definite D call. The CDR3 is 15 residues long. In germline, CDR1 is MGHRA, CDR2 YSYEKL. Trimming stripped 1 base from V and 5 bases from J, with 15 bases between.

The chain links TRBV6-6 to TRBJ2-1; TRBD2 matches at 7 bases. Germline loops: CDR1 MNHNY, CDR2 SVGAGI (reference sequence). This CDR3 is 16 amino acids long. The V gene end was trimmed by 1 base and the J gene end by 9 bases; junction bases not matched to a gene: 12. The CDR3 protein is CASSYLAGSLNAEQFF. DNA of the CDR3: TGTGCCAGCAGTTACTTAGCGGGCTCCTTAAATGCTGAGCAGTTCTTC.

The chain joins TRBV7-9 to TRBJ2-7; the match to TRBD2 covers 7 bases. CDR1 is SEHNR, CDR2 FQNEAQ, per germline (reference sequence). The CDR3 extends over 17 amino acids. V dropped 1 base and J dropped 2; count of bases not matched to a gene: 11. CDR3 sequence reads: CASSLDSWLAVTYEQYF. In DNA form, the CDR3 reads TGTGCCAGCAGCTTAGATTCGTGGCTAGCGGTTACCTACGAGCAGTACTTC.

CDR3 nucleotide sequence: TGTGCCAGCAGCGACACGACAGGTCGGGACGAGCAGTACTTC. Residues: CASSDTTGRDEQYF. The rearrangement uses TRBV13 and TRBJ2-7, with a possible D match to TRBD1 (6 bases). Germline assignment: CDR1 PRHDT and CDR2 FYEKMQ (reference sequence). The CDR3 is made up of 14 amino acids. Trimming pared 5 bases from V and 5 bases from J, leaving 16 bases between.

This chain uses TRBV24-1 with TRBJ2-5, with TRBD1 matching 9 bases. Germline loops: CDR1 KGHDR, CDR2 SFDVKD. The CDR3 has 15 amino acids. V gave up 4 bases and J gave up 2 bases; unmatched junction bases: 4. CDR3 sequence reads: CATSEGTGNQETQYF. The CDR3 DNA sequence: TGTGCCACCAGTGAGGGGACAGGGAATCAAGAGACCCAGTACTTC.

A few counts support this clone. CDR3 residues: CASSQPSSGSPPYEQYF. CDR3 bases: TGTGCCAGCAGCCAACCAAGTAGCGGGAGTCCCCCGTACGAGCAGTACTTC. The gene calls are TRBV3-1 (or the pseudogene TRBV3-2) and TRBJ2-7; 9 bases are shared with TRBD2. The CDR3 is 17 residues long. V was clipped by 2 bases and J by 4 bases; unmatched bases: 12. CDR1 is LGHDT, CDR2 YNNKEL, per germline (reference sequence).

This clone has only a few counts. This chain connects TRBV25-1 to TRBJ1-2; TRBD1 aligns across 10 bases. The CDR3 is 13 residues long. The V segment lost 4 bases and the J segment 9 bases; nucleotides outside the gene matches: 5. Germline V gene lookup returns CDR1 MGHDK and CDR2 SYGVNS. CDR3 in amino acids: CASSGPGQGRYTF. DNA of the CDR3: TGTGCCAGCAGTGGACCGGGACAGGGGCGCTACACCTTC.

This clone turned up a few times. This rearrangement joins TRBV5-5 to TRBJ2-7; D is ambiguous. Trimming removed 0 bases at V and 6 bases at J, with 7 bases between. The CDR3 consists of 12 residues. The V gene's germline CDR1 is SGHKS and CDR2 YYEKEE (reference sequence). The CDR3 region is CASSLGSVEQYF. The DNA for the CDR3 is TGTGCCAGCAGCTTGGGGTCGGTCGAGCAGTACTTC.

This clone was counted a single time. The rearrangement joins TRBV11-1 to TRBJ2-3, with a tentative D call TRBD2 (5 bases). Germline V gene sequence: CDR1 SGHAT, CDR2 FQDESV (reference sequence). The CDR3 extends over 13 amino acids. The V end was cut by 8 bases, the J end by 3 bases, with 12 bases between. CDR3 DNA: TGTGCCAGCGAGGGCGCGTTTACAGATACGCAGTATTTT. Protein product: CASEGAFTDTQYF.

The chain couples TRBV19 to TRBJ2-1, with D perhaps matching TRBD2 (6 bases). V shed 1 base and J shed 8 bases, with 9 bases lying between them. This CDR3 has 13 residues. CDR1 and CDR2 from the germline V gene are LNHDA and SQIVND (reference sequence). The CDR3 spells CASSIVSGHEQFF. DNA of the CDR3: TGTGCCAGTAGTATAGTTAGCGGACATGAGCAGTTCTTC.

The V and J genes are TRBV27 and TRBJ2-1; the match to TRBD2 covers 9 bases. V shed 6 bases and J 5 bases; nucleotides not matched to a gene: 8. The CDR3 has 15 amino acids. The germline CDR1 and CDR2 sequences are MNHEY and SMNVEV (reference sequence). This chain's CDR3 is CASSSSGSRDNEQFF. CDR3 DNA sequence: TGTGCCAGCAGCAGTAGCGGGAGTCGAGACAATGAGCAGTTCTTC.

The chain joins TRBV11-2 to TRBJ2-1, with TRBD2 matching over 12 bases. The CDR3 consists of 17 residues. With V trimmed by 0 bases and J by 7 bases, 7 bases remained unmatched. Germline CDR1 SGHAT, CDR2 FQNNGV. In DNA form, the CDR3 reads TGTGCCAGCAGCTTAGAGGGGACTAGCGGGTTCGGAAATGAGCAGTTCTTC. It codes for CASSLEGTSGFGNEQFF. Supplemented by reference TRBV11-2 and TRBJ2-1, the full variable domain reads EAGVAQSPRYKIIEKRQSVAFWCNPISGHATLYWYQQILGQGPKLLIQFQNNGVVDDSQLPKDRFSAERLKGVDSTLKIQPAKLEDSAVYLCASSLEGTSGFGNEQFFGPGTRLTVL.

The CDR3 region is CASSSPLAGGTDTQYF. In nucleotides, the CDR3 is TGTGCCAGCAGTTCTCCACTAGCGGGAGGTACAGATACGCAGTATTTT. The rearrangement links TRBV28 to TRBJ2-3, with 12 bases fitting TRBD2. The CDR3 length is 16 residues. Germline lookup yields CDR1 MDHEN and CDR2 SYDVKM. The V segment lost 4 bases and the J segment 3 bases; nucleotides outside the gene matches: 5.

The chain couples TRBV6-5 to TRBJ2-7, with 7 bases fitting TRBD2. Trimming at V came to 2 bases and at J to 7 bases, leaving 8 bases not matched to a gene. The CDR3 length is 14 residues. The germline CDR1 and CDR2 sequences are MNHEY and SVGAGI. The CDR3 loop is CASSYASGPQEQYF. CDR3 DNA sequence: TGTGCCAGCAGTTACGCTAGCGGCCCCCAAGAGCAGTACTTC.

The chain links TRBV7-6 to TRBJ2-7, with D perhaps matching TRBD2 (7 bases). Trimming removed 5 bases at V and 0 bases at J, with 14 bases between. Germline V CDR1 and CDR2: SGHVS, FNYEAQ. The CDR3 consists of 15 residues. CDR3 region: CASSRGGASSYEQYF. CDR3 coding DNA: TGTGCCAGCAGCCGTGGGGGGGCGAGCTCCTACGAGCAGTACTTC.